Listed here are 28 T cell receptor beta chains from one sample, sequenced in a study of OX40 agonist ivuxolimab in advanced cancers. Profiling relied on immunoSEQ multiplex PCR, and the TCRdb table lists in-frame clones only, not all of them. Counted here are 85,000 to 130,000 clones, just over 90% occurring once; the ten biggest clones make up approximately 0.31%. The material was CD4+ or CD8+ T cells sorted from blood, obtained in a trial of the OX40 agonist ivuxolimab. The receptors shown here come from an adult with an advanced solid tumor such as melanoma, head and neck, liver or kidney cancer.

The V and J genes are TRBV25-1 and TRBJ2-5, with D perhaps matching TRBD1 or TRBD2 (5 bases each). This CDR3 spans 18 amino acids. V lost 2 bases and J 0 bases, leaving 19 bases between the germline ends. Germline CDR1 MGHDK, CDR2 SYGVNS. The CDR3 coding sequence is TGTGCCAGCAGTGAAATTCGGGGCCTACTCGGGAACCAAGAGACCCAGTACTTC. Protein: CASSEIRGLLGNQETQYF.

This chain links TRBV11-3 with TRBJ2-1; 15 bases align to TRBD2. Germline V gene data show CDR1 as SGHNT and CDR2 as YENEEA. V lost 5 bases, J lost 7 bases, and 3 bases stayed unmatched. The CDR3 contains 15 residues. The CDR3 nucleotides read TGTGCCAGCAGCCCGGGACTAGCGGGAGGAAATGAGCAGTTCTTC. It yields the protein CASSPGLAGGNEQFF.

This clone was picked up many times. CDR3 protein: CASSGTSGNRDTQYF. CDR3 DNA sequence: TGTGCCAGCAGCGGGACTAGCGGGAACAGAGATACGCAGTATTTT. This chain uses TRBV2 with TRBJ2-3, with 13 bases fitting TRBD2. Germline CDR1 reads SNHLY; CDR2 reads FYNNEI. The CDR3 totals 15 residues. Unmatched junction bases numbered 5, after V lost 6 bases and J lost 5 bases.

The V gene is TRBV6-5, the J gene TRBJ1-2; 9 bases match TRBD1. Germline V gives CDR1 MNHEY, CDR2 SVGAGI. The length of the CDR3 is 15 residues. The V gene end was trimmed by 7 bases and the J gene end by 3 bases; junction bases not matched to a gene: 9. This chain's CDR3 is CASNPQGALDYGYTF. The DNA of the CDR3 is TGTGCCAGCAACCCACAGGGGGCGCTGGACTATGGCTACACCTTC.

Details on this clone: The sample holds other DNA sequences that translate to the same CDR3. J is TRBJ2-1 and V is TRBV5-1, with D unresolved. Between the trimmed V and J ends, which lost 5 bases and 0 bases, there was a span of 3 bases. The germline V gene encodes CDR1 SGHRS and CDR2 YFSETQ. The CDR3 spans 12 residues. Written as DNA, the CDR3 is TGCGCCAGCAGGGACTCCTACAATGAGCAGTTCTTC. It encodes CASRDSYNEQFF.

This clone has just one count. The V gene is TRBV21-1, the J gene TRBJ2-4; the tabulated D call, TRBD2, remains unverified against the DNA. TRBV21-1 is marked as a pseudogene. CDR3 length: 18 residues. CDR3 in amino acids: CAMLFWRRERKGKNIQYF. The CDR3, as DNA: TGTGCCATGCTCTTTTGGAGGCGGGAGAGGAAAGGCAAAAACATTCAGTACTTC.

The chain combines TRBV10-3 with TRBJ2-7; no reliable D call. CDR1 ENHRY and CDR2 SYGVKD come from the germline V gene. This CDR3 has 11 amino acids. With 4 bases removed from V and 3 bases from J, the gap between germline ends came to 4 bases. The CDR3 sequence: CAISGGYEQYF. The CDR3 DNA reads as TGTGCCATCAGTGGGGGCTACGAGCAGTACTTC.

The genes are TRBV11-2 and TRBJ1-1; the D gene is possibly TRBD1 (5 bases). Trimming pared 2 bases from V and 3 bases from J, leaving 10 bases between. The CDR3 is made up of 14 amino acids. Per germline, CDR1 SGHAT and CDR2 FQNNGV. The CDR3 protein is CASSLSSRDTEAFF. The CDR3 DNA sequence: TGTGCCAGCAGCTTAAGTTCCAGGGACACTGAAGCTTTCTTT.

The V call is TRBV9, the J call TRBJ1-1; D may be TRBD1 (5 bases). The germline V gene encodes CDR1 SGDLS and CDR2 YYNGEE. The CDR3 totals 15 residues. Trimming left V 6 bases short and J 5 bases short, with 20 bases between. The CDR3 sequence: CASTLLGAATTEAFF. DNA of the CDR3: TGTGCCAGCACCCTACTTGGGGCAGCGACGACTGAAGCTTTCTTT.

This chain connects TRBV18 to TRBJ2-7; D is possibly TRBD2 (5 bases). This CDR3 has 16 amino acids. V was cut by 1 base and J by 3 bases, with 16 bases left in between. Germline V CDR1 and CDR2: KGHSH, LQKENI. The CDR3 DNA reads as TGTGCCAGCTCACCACAAACTAAACTACGGGGCTACGAGCAGTACTTC. This translates into CASSPQTKLRGYEQYF.

This sequence joins TRBV2 and TRBJ2-4; perhaps TRBD1 as D (6 bases). Germline CDR1 and CDR2: SNHLY and FYNNEI. The V end was cut by 4 bases, the J end by 0 bases, with 10 bases between. CDR3 length: 15 residues. The CDR3 DNA reads TGTGCCAGCAGTGCCGACAGGTTAGCCAAAAACATTCAGTACTTC. Translated: CASSADRLAKNIQYF.

The chain combines TRBV18 with TRBJ2-1; D is possibly TRBD1 (5 bases). This CDR3 is 12 amino acids long. Between the trimmed V and J ends, which lost 3 bases and 8 bases, there was a span of 8 bases. In germline, CDR1 is KGHSH, CDR2 LQKENI. In DNA, the CDR3 is TGTGCCAGCTCACCTTTAGGGGATGAGCAGTTCTTC. It is translated as CASSPLGDEQFF.

The V call is TRBV4-2, the J call TRBJ2-5; TRBD1 or TRBD2 may be the D gene (5 bases each). Germline V lookup: CDR1 LGHNA, CDR2 YNFKEQ. CDR3 size: 14 residues. Trimming removed 6 bases from V and 1 base from J, with 12 bases in between. The CDR3 nucleotides read TGTGCCAGCAGGTTGGGGGTACTCCAAGAGACCCAGTACTTC. Protein: CASRLGVLQETQYF.

The chain has TRBV5-6 and TRBJ2-3; the D is unclear. Per the germline V gene, CDR1 is SGHDT and CDR2 is YYEEEE. V gave up 0 bases and J gave up 2 bases, with 7 bases separating them. The CDR3 sequence is 14 residues long. CDR3 bases: TGTGCCAGCAGCTTGGGGAAATACACAGATACGCAGTATTTT. Encoded protein: CASSLGKYTDTQYF.

The V gene is TRBV7-8, the J gene TRBJ2-5; no clear D gene. This CDR3 is built from 13 residues. The germline V gene encodes CDR1 SGHVS and CDR2 FQNEAQ. Trimming left V 3 bases short and J 5 bases short, with 10 bases between. The CDR3 spells CASSFIGWETQYF. The DNA of the CDR3 is TGTGCCAGCAGCTTTATAGGGTGGGAGACCCAGTACTTC.

The V gene is TRBV19, the J gene TRBJ2-7; 8 nucleotides align to TRBD1. V lost 9 bases to trimming and J lost 3 bases; unmatched junction nucleotides: 4. Looked up from germline, CDR1 is LNHDA and CDR2 is SQIVND (reference sequence). The CDR3 extends over 12 amino acids. CDR3 loop: CASRDRNYEQYF. CDR3 nucleotides: TGTGCCAGCAGGGACAGGAACTACGAGCAGTACTTC.

The chain carries TRBV5-8 and TRBJ2-5, with TRBD1 matching 9 bases. Germline lookup yields CDR1 SGHTS and CDR2 YDEGEE. After removal of 2 bases from V and 1 base from J, the junction contained 3 bases not matched to a gene. This CDR3 has 15 amino acids. The CDR3 DNA reads TGTGCCAGCAGCTTAGGGGACAGGGCCCAAGAGACCCAGTACTTC. This encodes CASSLGDRAQETQYF.

J is TRBJ2-1 and V is TRBV11-2; possibly TRBD1 or TRBD2 for D (6 bases each). CDR3 size: 13 residues. Germline V gene data show CDR1 as SGHAT and CDR2 as FQNNGV. V was shortened by 7 bases and J by 7 bases, with 14 bases between the two germline ends. CDR3 residues: CASKGGMANEQFF. In nucleotides, the CDR3 is TGTGCCAGCAAAGGGGGGATGGCGAATGAGCAGTTCTTC.

V and J are TRBV7-2 and TRBJ1-6, with TRBD1 matching over 7 bases. From germline, CDR1 is SGHTA and CDR2 FQGNSA. Trimming removed 2 bases from V and 7 bases from J; junction bases left unmatched: 5. The CDR3 covers 15 residues. The CDR3 DNA reads TGTGCCAGCAGCTTAATTCAGGGGGGGAATTCACCCCTCCACTTT. Its protein product is CASSLIQGGNSPLHF.

This chain uses TRBV4-3 with TRBJ1-4; no definite D call. V lost 2 bases and J lost 5, with 15 bases in between. Germline CDR1 LGHNA, CDR2 YSLEER. CDR3 length: 16 amino acids. Here the CDR3 reads CASSQSVGRKNEKLFF. CDR3 in DNA: TGCGCCAGCAGCCAATCCGTGGGCAGGAAGAATGAAAAACTGTTTTTT.

The chain links TRBV6-5 to TRBJ2-3; 8 bases align to TRBD1. Germline CDR1 reads MNHEY; CDR2 reads SVGAGI. After removal of 6 bases from V and 8 bases from J, the junction contained 4 bases not matched to a gene. The CDR3 runs 12 residues. This chain's CDR3 is CASRLGQGTQYF. The DNA for the CDR3 is TGTGCCAGCAGACTCGGACAGGGTACGCAGTATTTT.

This clone was picked up one time. J is TRBJ2-2 and V is TRBV5-5; TRBD2 is a possible D gene (5 bases). V lost 1 base, J lost 1 base, and 8 bases lay in between. This CDR3 comprises 15 residues. Germline assignment: CDR1 SGHKS and CDR2 YYEKEE (reference sequence). As DNA, the CDR3 is TGTGCCAGCAGCTTGTTCAGCGGGAACACCGGGGAGCTGTTTTTT. Its translation is CASSLFSGNTGELFF.

The table lists this clone with a count of one. This chain joins TRBV19 and TRBJ1-2; 8 bases fit TRBD1. Germline assignment: CDR1 LNHDA and CDR2 SQIVND (reference sequence). The J segment lost 3 bases and the V segment lost 4 bases, leaving 7 bases of the junction unmatched. This CDR3 contains 15 residues. CDR3 nucleotide sequence: TGTGCCAGTAGTAAACGGACAGGGACCGACTATGGCTACACCTTC. Translation gives CASSKRTGTDYGYTF.

V is TRBV7-2 and J is TRBJ2-7; tentative D call: TRBD2 (5 bases). With 0 bases removed from V and 3 bases from J, the gap between germline ends came to 15 bases. CDR3 length equals 16 residues. The germline V gene encodes CDR1 SGHTA and CDR2 FQGNSA. CDR3 nucleotide sequence: TGTGCCAGCAGCTTAGCCCCTTACGGGGAGATCTACGAGCAGTACTTC. Encoded protein: CASSLAPYGEIYEQYF.

The chain employs TRBV15 and TRBJ1-4; D not resolved. Trimming cost V 0 bases and J 6 bases, with 8 bases left between them. Per the germline V gene, CDR1 is LNHNV and CDR2 is YYDKDF (reference sequence). The CDR3 has 14 residues. Written as DNA, the CDR3 is TGTGCCACCAGCAGAGATTCTGGAGATGAAAAACTGTTTTTT. Its translation: CATSRDSGDEKLFF.

The DNA of the CDR3 is TGTGCCAGCAGCGGACCGGGATCCTACAATGAGCAGTTCTTC. Its protein product is CASSGPGSYNEQFF. V is TRBV11-2 and J is TRBJ2-1; TRBD2 is a possible D gene (5 bases). Per the germline V gene, CDR1 is SGHAT and CDR2 is FQNNGV. The CDR3 length is 14 residues. V lost 5 bases to trimming and J lost 1 base, with 9 bases between them. Full variable domain (missing parts from reference TRBV11-2 and TRBJ2-1): EAGVAQSPRYKIIEKRQSVAFWCNPISGHATLYWYQQILGQGPKLLIQFQNNGVVDDSQLPKDRFSAERLKGVDSTLKIQPAKLEDSAVYLCASSGPGSYNEQFFGPGTRLTVL.

The J gene is TRBJ2-3, the V gene TRBV28; 9 bases agree with TRBD1. This CDR3 is 16 amino acids long. Germline lookup yields CDR1 MDHEN and CDR2 SYDVKM. J gave up 3 bases and V 5 bases, and 9 bases lay outside the gene matches. In nucleotides, the CDR3 is TGTGCCAGCAGTCCTTGGGGACAGGGAAGGACAGATACGCAGTATTTT. The encoded protein is CASSPWGQGRTDTQYF. The entire variable domain, with the rest obtained from reference TRBV28 and TRBJ2-3, is as follows: DVKVTQSSRYLVKRTGEKVFLECVQDMDHENMFWYRQDPGLGLRLIYFSYDVKMKEKGDIPEGYSVSREKKERFSLILESASTNQTSMYLCASSPWGQGRTDTQYFGPGTRLTVL.

The gene calls are TRBV5-4 and TRBJ2-1; D may match TRBD1 or TRBD2 (5 bases each). Germline CDR1 is SGHNT and CDR2 is YYREEE (reference sequence). V was shortened by 4 bases and J by 4 bases, with 18 bases between the two germline ends. The CDR3 is 16 residues long. The CDR3 loop reads CASSPRPDGTYNEQFF. In nucleotides, the CDR3 is TGTGCCAGCAGCCCACGGCCAGACGGGACGTACAATGAGCAGTTCTTC.